What follows are 11 T cell receptor beta chains derived from one specimen sequenced in a study of blood T cell repertoires in COVID-19. Method: immunoSEQ multiplex PCR; TCRdb's copy keeps in-frame clones and lacks some. The sample yields 55,000 to 65,000 clones, roughly 87% seen once. The sample consisted of peripheral blood. The origin of the receptors is an elderly man in a cohort sampled during active COVID-19.

This clone was picked up a small number of times. V and J are TRBV5-6 and TRBJ2-1, with TRBD2 identical over 14 bases. The CDR3 has 16 residues. The junction had 6 bases not matched to a gene; V was cut back by 0 bases and J by 10 bases. Germline V gene data show CDR1 as SGHDT and CDR2 as YYEEEE. The CDR3 DNA is TGTGCCAGCAGCTTGGTCGGGACTAGCGGGAGTTACGAGCAGTTCTTC. Translating it yields CASSLVGTSGSYEQFF.

CDR3 coding DNA: TGTGCCAGCAGCCAAGGGGACTTGAACAATGAGCAGTTCTTC. It is translated as CASSQGDLNNEQFF. V is TRBV4-2 and J is TRBJ2-1, with D perhaps matching TRBD2 (6 bases). There are 14 residues in the CDR3. Germline V CDR1 and CDR2: LGHNA, YNFKEQ. V was pared by 1 base and J by 5 bases, with 9 bases between.

This chain uses TRBV11-3 with TRBJ2-1, with D unresolved. V was trimmed by 5 bases and J by 5 bases, leaving 10 bases between them. CDR1 is SGHNT and CDR2 is YENEEA in the germline V gene. The CDR3 length is 13 residues. CDR3 loop: CASSRESDNEQFF. The CDR3 DNA reads as TGTGCCAGCAGCCGTGAATCAGACAATGAGCAGTTCTTC.

The V and J genes are TRBV19 and TRBJ1-1; 7 bases match TRBD1. Looked up from germline, CDR1 is LNHDA and CDR2 is SQIVND (reference sequence). The junction had 5 bases not matched to a gene; V was cut back by 3 bases and J by 4 bases. This CDR3 comprises 14 residues. The CDR3 nucleotides read TGTGCCAGTAGTATCGTAGGGGGCGGCACTGAAGCTTTCTTT. It encodes CASSIVGGGTEAFF.

The chain has TRBV20-1 and TRBJ2-7; no definite D call. Germline V gene lookup returns CDR1 DFQATT and CDR2 SNEGSKA (reference sequence). There are 11 residues in the CDR3. The V end was cut by 5 bases, the J end by 3 bases, with 8 bases between. The CDR3 DNA is TGCAGTGCTCCGTCGGGCTACGAGCAGTACTTC. Translation gives CSAPSGYEQYF.

The rearrangement joins TRBV5-5 to TRBJ1-5; weak D call: TRBD1 (6 bases). The germline CDR1 and CDR2 sequences are SGHKS and YYEKEE (reference sequence). The CDR3 covers 13 residues. The V gene lost 4 bases and the J gene lost 7 bases, with 12 bases spanning the gap. The CDR3 DNA is TGTGCCAGCAGCCCACAGGGCGTGCAGCCCCAGCATTTT. Its translation is CASSPQGVQPQHF. Drawing the rest from reference TRBV5-5 and TRBJ1-5, the complete variable domain is DAGVTQSPTHLIKTRGQQVTLRCSPISGHKSVSWYQQVLGQGPQFIFQYYEKEERGRGNFPDRFSARQFPNYSSELNVNALLLGDSALYLCASSPQGVQPQHFGDGTRLSIL.

The genes are TRBV30 and TRBJ1-6; D is perhaps TRBD1 (6 bases). V lost 1 base to trimming and J lost 3 bases, with 10 bases between them. Germline CDR1 GTSNPN, CDR2 SVGIG (reference sequence). CDR3 size: 15 residues. Written as DNA, the CDR3 is TGTGCCTGGAGTGAGACAGGAGTCTATAATTCACCCCTCCACTTT. This gives the protein CAWSETGVYNSPLHF.

The J gene is TRBJ2-7, the V gene TRBV7-3, with 8 positions matching TRBD1. Germline V lookup: CDR1 SGHTA, CDR2 FQGTGA. The CDR3 contains 13 residues. V shed 4 bases, J shed 7 bases, and the junction held 6 bases outside the gene matches. The CDR3 DNA follows: TGTGCCAGCAGCTCGACAGGGGAGAGTGAGCAGTACTTC. It encodes CASSSTGESEQYF. The full variable domain, completed using reference TRBV7-3 and TRBJ2-7, is GAGVSQTPSNKVTEKGKYVELRCDPISGHTALYWYRQSLGQGPEFLIYFQGTGAADDSGLPNDRFFAVRPEGSVSTLKIQRTERGDSAVYLCASSSTGESEQYFGPGTRLTVT.

The chain joins TRBV19 to TRBJ2-3; 14 nucleotides align to TRBD2. V gave up 2 bases and J gave up 6 bases; unmatched junction bases: 7. The CDR3 contains 17 residues. The V gene's germline CDR1 is LNHDA and CDR2 SQIVND (reference sequence). This CDR3 reads CASSISGLAGGSDTQYF. The CDR3, as DNA: TGTGCCAGTAGTATAAGTGGACTAGCGGGAGGATCGGATACGCAGTATTTT.

The V and J genes are TRBV18 and TRBJ2-2, with 9 bases matching TRBD1. This CDR3 region has 16 residues. V was pared by 1 base and J by 4 bases, with 4 bases of the junction left unmatched. CDR1 and CDR2 from the germline V gene are KGHSH and LQKENI. CDR3: CASSPRGGQGTGELFF. The DNA for the CDR3 is TGTGCCAGCTCACCACGCGGGGGACAGGGCACCGGGGAGCTGTTTTTT.

The gene calls are TRBV5-1 and TRBJ1-4; tentatively, D is TRBD1 (5 bases). Germline CDR1 SGHRS, CDR2 YFSETQ. The germline V and J ends were trimmed by 4 bases and 7 bases, with 11 bases remaining between them. CDR3 length: 13 amino acids. In DNA form, the CDR3 reads TGCGCCAGCAGCGTCGGAACAGGTGAAAAACTGTTTTTT. Residues: CASSVGTGEKLFF.